This section outlines one TCR beta chain sequence together with its context. The data originate from a study of T cells of healthy individuals. Trimming pared 5 bases from V and 6 bases from J, leaving 15 bases between. Per the germline V gene, CDR1 is MNHNY and CDR2 is SVGAGI (reference sequence). The CDR3 runs 14 residues. TCRdb itself ran the 5' RACE reads through MiXCR, one entry per CDR3 protein. The sample includes tens of thousands of distinct CDR3 sequences, under 20% seen only once; the top ten take around 5.1%. The origin of this receptor is a human donor in good health. This chain connects TRBV6-6 to TRBJ2-3; either TRBD1 or TRBD2 may supply D (6 bases each). Here the CDR3 DNA reads TGTGCCAGCAGTAGGGGGGCCCCGGGGGATACGCAGTATTTT. Its translation: CASSRGAPGDTQYF.